This T cell receptor (beta chain) stems from a study of shared clonotypes between healthy human individuals. Study background: Donors consisted of a couple of women and a few men between 18 and 49.

The CDR3 covers 15 residues. Germline CDR1 KGHSH, CDR2 LQKENI. V shed 3 bases and J 4 bases; nucleotides not matched to a gene: 3. As to this clone: Distinct nucleotide sequences in the sample also encode this CDR3.

The investigators split CD4+ cells into a CD45RA+ naive subset and a CD45RA-negative memory subset. Profiling relied on immunoSEQ multiplex PCR, and the TCRdb table lists in-frame clones only, not all of them. The sample has roughly 1.4 million clones, about 98.5% seen once. This chain links TRBV18 with TRBJ1-4, with TRBD1 identical over 9 bases. Material for sequencing was naive CD4+ T cells sorted from blood. Sample subset: CD45RA+ positively selected. The clonotype originates from a man aged 30 to 45 in good health. The DNA for the CDR3 is TGTGCCAGCTCACCTGACAGGGGGAGTAATGAAAAACTGTTTTTT. As protein: CASSPDRGSNEKLFF. The whole variable domain, filled in from reference TRBV18 and TRBJ1-4, reads NAGVMQNPRHLVRRRGQEARLRCSPMKGHSHVYWYRQLPEEGLKFMVYLQKENIIDESGMPKERFSAEFPKEGPSILRIQQVVRGDSAAYFCASSPDRGSNEKLFFGSGTQLSVL.